These T cell receptor beta chains were read from a single sample in a study of blood T cell repertoires in COVID-19. Produced via immunoSEQ multiplex PCR; TCRdb's table is partial and in-frame only. The sample carries around 300,000 clones, about nine tenths recorded once. The sample was peripheral blood. The receptors shown here come from a woman aged 40 to 50 who had recovered from COVID-19. The CDR3 runs from the conserved cysteine through the conserved F or W. A D gene is named only where the DNA matches it firmly.

d_gene	v_gene	CDR3aa
.	TRBV27	CASSATGHQETQYF
TRBD1	TRBV30	CAWSGGQGAWQPQHF
TRBD2	TRBV5-4	CASSRTSGTHEQYF
.	TRBV7-2	CASSPWTTPTYNEQFF
TRBD1	TRBV28	CASSMDRGRKSLGEQYF
TRBD2	TRBV5-4	CASSLVGSGRASYEQYF
TRBD1	TRBV18	CASSDRGLFDTEAFF
TRBD2	TRBV3-1/TRBV3-2	CASSPSGFTDTQYF
TRBD2	TRBV5-1	CASSLDAGGPDTQYF
.	TRBV19	CASRAGMSPYGYTF
TRBD1	TRBV7-2	CASSLGTALEAFF
TRBD2	TRBV5-1	CASSSLAGGGSYNEQFF
TRBD1	TRBV5-1	CASSQTGGDYNEQFF
.	TRBV27	CASNTGGVGGEQYF